This T cell receptor beta chain was identified during a study of T cell repertoires in cytomegalovirus infection. In TCRdb, the reads were re-called with MiXCR into one record per CDR3 protein. The top ten clones hold roughly 25% of a sample with 500,000 to 600,000 distinct CDR3 sequences, more than 15% of them seen once. The CDR3 covers 14 residues. Germline V lookup: CDR1 SGHVS, CDR2 FNYEAQ. Trimming shortened V by 4 bases and J by 2 bases, and 12 bases separated the two germline ends. At least ten counts were recorded for this clonotype. The TCR originated in a human donor in good health (CMV status not recorded). Some clones in this sample may be carry-over from other donors' samples. The specimen was CD8+ T cells from PBMCs. J is TRBJ2-7 and V is TRBV7-6, with D possibly being TRBD1 or TRBD2 (7 bases each). The CDR3 reads CASSSGGGPYEQYF. The CDR3 DNA reads as TGTGCCAGCAGCTCAGGGGGGGGGCCCTACGAGCAGTACTTC.